This paragraph covers one T cell receptor beta chain sequence. Its cognate antigen is unknown. The sample belongs to a study of cytomegalovirus exposure and HLA in healthy donors. General study findings and limits: Data from an earlier analysis indicated that most TCR beta V segments were productive either about 87% or about 30% of the time. In vitro checks showed that a few CMV-associated chains really do target CMV antigens.

13 Jbeta primers and 60 Vbeta primers were used for the PCR. In the source study's methods: About 11 million of 80 million or so unique TCR beta chains were shared, per a later count. TCRdb's copy holds only in-frame clones and misses some; the assay was immunoSEQ multiplex PCR. The V and J calls and the clone size are those of that table, but D and trimming were determined from the DNA. The sample carries approximately 140,000 clones, around 79% recorded once. Per germline, CDR1 ENHRY and CDR2 SYGVKD. The length of the CDR3 is 12 residues. The ends were cut back, 8 bases at V and 5 bases at J, with 12 bases in the middle.

The receptor's source is a man between 50 and 59 years old in good health and CMV-seropositive. Sequenced input: PBMCs. The chain employs TRBV10-3 and TRBJ1-2, with D unresolved. The CDR3 region is CAIQTEGYGYTF. CDR3 in DNA: TGTGCCATCCAGACGGAGGGTTATGGCTACACCTTC.